This T cell receptor beta chain was observed in a study of cytomegalovirus exposure and HLA in healthy donors (dated by TCRdb to the late 2010s). The study in broad terms: An earlier analysis of approximately 600 of the donors reported 250 to 350 Gb of sequence data and some 100 million unique TCR beta sequences from 150 million to 200 million T cells. Roughly 300 gigabases of sequencing data and roughly 90 million unique TCR sequences were included in an early release covering roughly 600 HLA-typed donors. Among the approximately 420 genotyped donors, 75% to 90% belonged to the genetic ancestry cluster associated with self-reported Caucasian donors. The study was designed to test whether signatures of past pathogen exposure could be identified by cataloging public T cell receptors. The study profiled the T cell repertoires of hundreds of subjects by immunosequencing and related them to cytomegalovirus serostatus. Besides the first cohort of 666 subjects, a separate validation cohort made up of 120 different subjects was used. The study combined high-throughput TCR immunosequencing, statistical association of individual TCRs with disease status, and machine learning to predict cytomegalovirus infection status. In a later analysis, previously published TCR beta repertoires from about 670 donors were re-analyzed and high-resolution HLA genotyping was added so that TCR occurrence patterns could be studied. The later analysis used no new phenotypic data to find candidate immune exposures, relying instead on TCR beta sequences and their occurrence across donors. An earlier analysis of fewer than 750 of the donors used high-throughput TCR beta sequencing to judge whether each TCR beta V gene segment behaved as functional or pseudogenic. Donor age, sex, ethnicity and CMV serostatus were compiled alongside the repertoire data. In a later genetic analysis, genome-wide SNP genotypes for 398 of the 666 donors were used, and that subset was treated as a discovery cohort. Every repertoire in the discovery cohort had been generated on one and the same sequencing platform. HLA typing covered class I and class II loci at four-digit resolution. The number of donors typed differed by locus, with about 629-630 for A, B, C, DRB1 and DQB1, roughly 520 for DQA1, 606 for DPA1, and approximately 470 for DPB1. A handful of DR-DQ haplotypes were treated as single units for association and clustering because of strong linkage in the cohort. Across around 400 genotyped donors of the cohort, an average of roughly 200,000 unique TCR beta nucleotide sequences per donor were sequenced, and approximately 19% of those sequences were non-productive.

General study outcomes and caveats: Correlated functional status among segregating V segments might reflect linkage disequilibrium, but an unknown experimental factor could not be ruled out. In a later analysis, most CMV-associated TCR beta chains were found to appear HLA-restricted, with HLA associations seemingly driven largely by CMV exposure. A cluster of highly shared sequence variants was judged likely to be a technical artifact of the sequencing pipeline. A further reported finding was that TCR beta sequences accurately predicted the HLA-A and HLA-B alleles for most subjects in the first cohort. V-gene and J-gene trimming of TCR beta chains was associated with a missense DCLRE1C variant in a later genetic analysis, and the association was replicated in an independent cohort. Some IMGT-functional V segments, including TRBV6-2 and TRBV6-3, could not be distinguished by the 87-base-pair reads and were therefore excluded. About 15 rarely observed V segments, including chromosome 9 orphons, were excluded from the earlier analysis of several hundred of the donors because counts were too low. A later analysis reported that several top co-occurrence clusters appeared linked to parvovirus B19, influenza, CMV and Epstein-Barr virus. In a later analysis, TCR association rates were found to vary across HLA loci, with the most associated TCRs seen for DRB1 alleles and the fewest for HLA-C alleles. The classifier was reported to diagnose cytomegalovirus status with high specificity and sensitivity in both the original cohort and the validation cohort. In a later analysis, HLA-associated TCR beta chains showed more clonal expansion and lower generation probabilities than non-associated chains that were equally common. Presence/absence analyses assumed roughly uniform sequencing depth across donors, an assumption that may not hold. The cohort was sequenced for TCR beta chains only, and without alpha or paired-chain data the features that could be detected were limited. Immune exposure information for the cohort was limited to CMV serostatus. A later genetic analysis reported fewer N-insertions in productive TCRs among donors in an Asian-associated ancestry cluster than the roughly 700-donor mean. The study listed approximately 160 TCR beta chains as associated with cytomegalovirus. While some public TCRs were present in many individuals, most TCR sequences turned up only very rarely across donors. The authors suggested that the approach could potentially be extended to other disease states and immunological phenotypes. At a false discovery rate of 0.05, a later analysis linked approximately 18,000 TCR beta sequences to specific HLA alleles. Because HLA typing was missing for some donors at each locus, association tests included only the typed subset. In vitro tests confirmed that a few of the cytomegalovirus-associated TCR beta chains recognize cytomegalovirus antigens. Assigning TCR associations to individual alleles was difficult when HLA alleles, especially DR and DQ, strongly co-occurred. In an earlier analysis of approximately 600 of the donors, most TCR beta V segments were observed in productive rearrangements about 90% or about 30% of the time, broadly matching IMGT annotations.

The cohort was made up of approximately 670 healthy bone marrow donors. Cohort members were all nominally healthy when sampled, although unrecorded immune exposures were likely present. The donor was CMV seronegative and belonged to the group of around 350 seronegative cohort members. A peripheral blood sample was provided by each donor, and peripheral blood mononuclear cells were used for TCR beta sequencing. The Qiagen DNeasy Blood Extraction Kit was used to extract genomic DNA from the blood cell samples. Libraries were constructed by the immunoSEQ multiplex PCR assay. The multiplex PCR relied on a mix of 60 forward primers for TCR Vbeta segments and 13 reverse primers for TCR Jbeta segments. A multiplex PCR assay on genomic DNA amplified the CDR3 region of rearranged TCR beta genes. Amplified TCR beta libraries were sequenced as 87-base-pair reads on the Illumina HiSeq System. Per the authors' processing: In a later analysis, 70 million to 95 million unique TCR beta chains were counted across the 500 to 850 repertoires, and roughly 11 million of these chains were shared by at least two donors. Raw reads were error-corrected and collapsed into unique sequences by a nearest-neighbor algorithm in which closely related sequences were merged to remove PCR and sequencing errors. Alignment of CDR3 sequences to IMGT reference sequences was used to assign V, D and J gene segments. For a sequence to be retained, a match of at least six nucleotides to both a V gene segment and a J gene segment was required. A rearrangement counted as productive if the CDR3 had no stop codons and remained in frame with V and J, and every other rearrangement counted as non-productive. Following IMGT convention, CDR3 was defined as the stretch from the second conserved V-encoded cysteine to the conserved J-encoded phenylalanine. Sequences without an unambiguous match to a single V gene segment were excluded from the earlier analysis of approximately 560 of the donors. In an earlier analysis of approximately 560 of the donors, a V segment was called functional when productive rearrangements were above 56.7%, and segregating when the standard deviation between donors exceeded 5%. A statistical classification framework was developed to diagnose cytomegalovirus status using the catalog of TCR beta chain sequences. V and J gene assignment, in a later analysis, came from comparing TCR nucleotide sequences with IMGT/GENE-DB human TR gene sequences. A later analysis assigned CDR3 sequences and most-parsimonious VDJ recombination scenarios with the TCRdist pipeline. In a later analysis, every TCR beta chain was defined by the combination of its CDR3 amino acid sequence and its V-gene family, and reads without a unique V-gene family were dropped. To address suspected cross-contamination and a sequencing artifact, a later analysis removed around 600 highly shared, low-generation-probability nucleotide sequences. A later analysis calculated a clonal expansion index for each public chain from normalized within-repertoire ranks of inferred template counts. In a later analysis, generation probabilities were computed with a VDJ recombination model fitted to out-of-frame rearrangements, and the resulting probabilities were checked against IGoR. A later analysis scored TCR-TCR, TCR-HLA and TCR-CMV co-occurrence with hypergeometric tests, applying a repertoire-size bias correction to TCR pairs. To estimate false discovery rates, a later analysis permuted the HLA or CMV assignments 20 times. In a later analysis, co-occurring TCRs were grouped using DBSCAN, and TCRdist sequence similarity was added for clustering within HLA-allele-positive subsets. Repertoires with fewer than 30,000 or more than 120,000 public chains were left out of co-occurrence clustering, as were a handful of repertoires with anomalous nucleotide sharing. TCRdb's version of the immuneACCESS table is confined to in-frame rearrangements and falls short of the full clone set. An unresolved V gene accounts for under half of the shortfall where checked; the remainder is of unknown origin. D and trimming were read from the DNA, whereas the V and J calls and clone size are those reported in that table. Here the sample has about 75,000 clones; roughly four fifths occur a single time. The ten largest make up about 1.9% of the sample.

A few counts support this clone. What antigen it recognizes has not been identified. No much larger clone exists at a distance of one base, and base qualities are not known. From cysteine to phenylalanine, the CDR3 is 15 amino acids long. The retained sequence is limited to the CDR3, 45 bases, with the frame set at the first base. Based on the germline V gene (reference sequence), the CDR1 and CDR2 sequences are LNHDA and SQIVND. V is cut back by 2 bases and J by 0 bases, with 4 bases in the junction unmatched. The sequence derives from a man aged 18 to 29 in good health and CMV-seronegative. The sequenced material came from PBMCs. The V gene is TRBV19 and the J gene is TRBJ2-7; TRBD1 aligns with 7 central bases. The DNA reads as follows: TGTGCCAGTAGTATAAGAGGGACAGACTCCTACGAGCAGTACTTC. The translation is CASSIRGTDSYEQYF.